In its sample, the clone carrying this T cell receptor (delta chain) is large. The sample holds other DNA sequences that translate to the same CDR3. TCRdb re-called clones from the RT-PCR reads using CATT. The sample shows fewer than 13,000 delta-chain clones, 1.3% of them seen only once. The data derive from a study of gamma-delta T cells after stem cell transplantation. This CDR3 spans 18 amino acids. V was trimmed by 1 base and J by 3 bases, leaving 23 bases between them. Germline V gene sequence: CDR1 GEAIGNYY, CDR2 EKD. The specimen was gamma-delta T cells. V usage is TRDV2 and J usage is TRDJ1; a possible D gene is TRDD3 (6 bases). The receptor's source is a human donor. It is not recorded whose cells these are; they may come from a transplant donor. For the CDR3, the DNA is TGTGCCTGTGACACTGGGGGGCTACTGCAGGCCCCCCCCGATAAACTCATCTTT. It yields the protein CACDTGGLLQAPPDKLIF.